A selection of T cell receptor beta chains follows, all from one sample in a study of cytomegalovirus exposure and HLA in healthy donors. TCRdb keeps only in-frame clones here, not all; method: immunoSEQ multiplex PCR. The sample holds approximately 76,000 clones, roughly 78% seen once. Sequenced input: PBMCs. The receptors were sampled from a man younger than 40 in good health and CMV-seronegative. The CDR3 runs from the conserved cysteine through the conserved F or W. The D gene is left open where the match is weak. Clone size is shown for a subset of rows, as once, few, many or a class of expanded clone.

j_call,d_call,cdr3_length,clone_size,v_call,cdr3_nt,cdr3_aa
TRBJ1-5,-,16,-,TRBV4-1,TGCGCCAGCAGCCAAGATCGGGTAGGGAGTAATCAGCCCCAGCATTTT,CASSQDRVGSNQPQHF
TRBJ1-6,-,12,-,TRBV30,TGTGCCTGGGACTTTTATAATTCACCCCTCCACTTT,CAWDFYNSPLHF
TRBJ2-5,TRBD1,16,-,TRBV9,TGTGCCAGCAGCGTAGGCTCCCGCGCAGGGGGAGAGACCCAGTACTTC,CASSVGSRAGGETQYF
TRBJ1-2,TRBD1,14,few,TRBV27,TGTGCCAGCAGTTTATCGGGACAGGCTCGCGGCTACACCTTC,CASSLSGQARGYTF
TRBJ2-2,TRBD2,15,once,TRBV7-2,TGTGCCAGCAGCTTGCTAGCGGGGGGGCCCGGGGAGCTGTTTTTT,CASSLLAGGPGELFF
TRBJ1-6,TRBD1,13,-,TRBV25-1,TGTGCCAACGTCGGGACAGCGAATTCACCCCTCCACTTT,CANVGTANSPLHF
TRBJ2-3,TRBD2,15,-,TRBV7-2,TGTGCCAGCAGCTCTATAGCGGGGGTGGCAGATACGCAGTATTTT,CASSSIAGVADTQYF
TRBJ2-5,-,14,-,TRBV7-8,TGTGCCAGCACCCGGGAAGGCGGAGCCCCGACCCAGTACTTC,CASTREGGAPTQYF
TRBJ1-5,-,12,-,TRBV30,TGTGCCTGGAGTGTCAGGGGATGGGCCCAGCATTTT,CAWSVRGWAQHF
TRBJ2-7,TRBD2,19,-,TRBV13,TGTGCCAGCAGCTTATTTTCTGTACTTGGCGGGAGGGCTTCTGACGAGCAGTACTTC,CASSLFSVLGGRASDEQYF
TRBJ2-1,TRBD2,16,once,TRBV11-3,TGTGCCAGCAGCTTAGCTGGCGGGAGCTCCTACAATGAGCAGTTCTTC,CASSLAGGSSYNEQFF
TRBJ2-3,TRBD2,15,-,TRBV6-5,TGTGCCAGCAGTTACGGGGGGACTATCACAGATACGCAGTATTTT,CASSYGGTITDTQYF
TRBJ2-6,TRBD1,17,-,TRBV18,TGTGCCAGCTCACCTGGGACAGGGGGGACTGGGGCCAACGTCCTGACTTTC,CASSPGTGGTGANVLTF
TRBJ1-3,-,16,-,TRBV5-1,TGCGCCAGCAGCTTGAACGGTCCTGGCTCTGGAAACACCATATATTTT,CASSLNGPGSGNTIYF
TRBJ2-1,-,13,-,TRBV19,TGTGCCAGCTGCCCCCGGGAGTCAAATGAGCAGTTCTTC,CASCPRESNEQFF
TRBJ1-1,-,12,few,TRBV14,TGTGCCAGCAGCCGCCAGGGTACGGAAGCTTTCTTT,CASSRQGTEAFF
TRBJ2-3,TRBD2,15,-,TRBV4-3,TGCGCCAGCAGCCGACTAGCGGGAGTCACAGATACGCAGTATTTT,CASSRLAGVTDTQYF
TRBJ2-7,TRBD1,13,-,TRBV7-2,TGTGCCAGCAGCGTACAACAGGGGGGCGAGCAGTACTTC,CASSVQQGGEQYF
TRBJ1-4,-,15,-,TRBV7-9,TGTGCCAGCAGCTTCAGAGGGCTCGATAATGAAAAACTGTTTTTT,CASSFRGLDNEKLFF
TRBJ2-1,-,16,-,TRBV5-1,TGCGCCAGCAGGGGGGGGCAGCAGAGAGGGACTGATGAGCAGTTCTTC,CASRGGQQRGTDEQFF
TRBJ1-4,-,15,-,TRBV30,TGTGCCTGGAGGGGTAGGACAGTACCGGTGGGAAAACTGTTTTTT,CAWRGRTVPVGKLFF
TRBJ2-1,-,15,few,TRBV6-4,TGTGCCAGCAGTGACTCGGCTAGCGAGGGCAATGAGCAGTTCTTC,CASSDSASEGNEQFF
TRBJ2-5,TRBD2,18,few,TRBV7-2,TGTGCCAGCAGCTTAGGAAGAGCGGGGGGACCGCCCCAAGAGACCCAGTACTTC,CASSLGRAGGPPQETQYF
TRBJ1-6,TRBD1,16,-,TRBV9,TGTGCCAGCAGCGGCCGGGACAGCCGGGGTAATTCACCCCTCCACTTT,CASSGRDSRGNSPLHF
TRBJ1-2,-,12,-,TRBV13,TGTGCCAGCAGCTTTAATAAGGGAGCCTACACCTTC,CASSFNKGAYTF
TRBJ1-4,-,14,few,TRBV5-4,TGTGCCAGCAGCTTCGGGGGACCTAATGAAAAACTGTTTTTT,CASSFGGPNEKLFF
TRBJ1-1,-,14,-,TRBV6-5,TGTGCCAGCAGTTACTCCAACAGGATGACTGAAGCTTTCTTT,CASSYSNRMTEAFF
TRBJ2-7,-,13,-,TRBV19,TGTGCCACCCTAGACAGCAACTCCTACGAGCAGTACTTC,CATLDSNSYEQYF
TRBJ1-5,-,17,-,TRBV28,TGTGCCAGCAGACGTGGGTTCGACAGGCGAAACAATCAGCCCCAGCATTTT,CASRRGFDRRNNQPQHF
TRBJ1-2,-,13,-,TRBV14,TGTGCCAGCAGCCCAGGAGGGGTGAATGGCTACACCTTC,CASSPGGVNGYTF
TRBJ2-1,TRBD2,15,-,TRBV6-1,TGTGCCAGCAGTGAAATCGGCGGGGGCTACAATGAGCAGTTCTTC,CASSEIGGGYNEQFF
TRBJ2-7,TRBD2,14,-,TRBV2,TGTGCCAGCAGGGCGGGACTAGATCGCGGCGAGCAGTACTTC,CASRAGLDRGEQYF
TRBJ2-3,-,13,few,TRBV5-6,TGTGCCAGCAGCATCCAACAGAAAGATACGCAGTATTTT,CASSIQQKDTQYF
TRBJ2-7,-,12,-,TRBV28,TGTGCCAGCTTTTCGGGAGTCAAAGAGCAGTACTTC,CASFSGVKEQYF
TRBJ1-1,-,14,-,TRBV5-1,TGCGCCAGCAGCTTGGAGTCGACCGTCGCGGGAGCTTTCTTT,CASSLESTVAGAFF
TRBJ1-1,-,15,-,TRBV7-6,TGTGCCAGCAGACTCAGTACAGCAGGGAACACTGAAGCTTTCTTT,CASRLSTAGNTEAFF
TRBJ2-3,-,16,-,TRBV6-1,TGTGCCAGCAGTGGTGAGGGCCCCCCCGATTTTAATACGCAGTATTTT,CASSGEGPPDFNTQYF
TRBJ2-3,-,16,-,TRBV7-3,TGTGCCAGCAGTCTAGATACCGGACTCAGCACAGATACGCAGTATTTT,CASSLDTGLSTDTQYF
TRBJ2-5,-,13,-,TRBV7-8,TGTGCCAGCAGCTTAGTTTTTGAGGAGACCCAGTACTTC,CASSLVFEETQYF